This entry lists 12 T cell receptor beta chains sequenced from one sample in a study of identifying expanded T cells in peripheral blood (dated by TCRdb to the late 2010s). Library preparation employed the immunoSEQ multiplex PCR assay. Drawn from immuneACCESS, this table holds only the in-frame rearrangements with V and J called that TCRdb kept. Clones are partly lost; checked studies trace under half to an unresolved V gene and leave the rest unexplained. The sample table contains fewer than 85,000 clones; only one count was recorded for 84% of them. The ten largest make up 15% to 20% of the sample. The sample was blood. The origin of the receptors is a person aged 18 to 70 in good health.

This clone has just a few counts. The chain's CDR3 is CASSQDIVNEKLFF. DNA for the CDR3: TGCGCCAGCAGCCAAGACATCGTTAATGAAAAACTGTTTTTT. The chain joins TRBV4-3 to TRBJ1-4; no clear D. V was trimmed by 0 bases and J by 4 bases, leaving 6 bases between them. Germline CDR1 is LGHNA and CDR2 is YSLEER. CDR3 length: 14 residues.

The rearrangement joins TRBV7-2 to TRBJ1-2; tentatively, D is TRBD1 (5 bases). The CDR3 runs to 16 residues. Germline CDR1 SGHTA, CDR2 FQGNSA. Trimming pared 1 base from V and 0 bases from J, leaving 12 bases between. The CDR3 bases are TGTGCCAGCAGCTTAGGTGGGGGGACCTCTAACTATGGCTACACCTTC. Translating it yields CASSLGGGTSNYGYTF.

The genes are TRBV5-1 and TRBJ1-4; possible D gene TRBD1, 5 bases. This CDR3 comprises 15 residues. The germline gives CDR1 SGHRS, CDR2 YFSETQ. The V end lost 4 bases, the J end lost 6 bases, and 16 bases lay between the germline ends. The chain's CDR3 is CASSRLLDSDEKLFF. In DNA, the CDR3 is TGCGCCAGCAGCCGTCTCCTAGACAGCGATGAAAAACTGTTTTTT.

Only one count was recorded for this clone. V is TRBV7-2 and J is TRBJ1-2; D perhaps matches TRBD1 (6 bases). This CDR3 comprises 15 residues. Germline assignment: CDR1 SGHTA and CDR2 FQGNSA. V lost 4 bases to trimming and J lost 4 bases, with 16 bases between them. CDR3 DNA sequence: TGTGCCAGCAGCTCCGACAGGACCCCCCTCTATGGCTACACCTTC. Translating gives CASSSDRTPLYGYTF.

The chain employs TRBV4-1 and TRBJ2-2; a possible D gene is TRBD2 (6 bases). The germline V and J ends were trimmed by 0 bases and 7 bases, with 15 bases remaining between them. This CDR3 contains 16 residues. Germline V gives CDR1 MGHRA, CDR2 YSYEKL. This CDR3 reads CASSQERSRRGGELFF. Written as DNA, the CDR3 is TGCGCCAGCAGCCAAGAGAGGTCTAGGAGGGGCGGGGAGCTGTTTTTT.

This chain connects TRBV5-4 to TRBJ2-1; a possible D gene is TRBD2 (5 bases). The CDR3 runs 13 residues. V lost 0 bases, J lost 6 bases, and 7 bases lay in between. Germline CDR1 reads SGHNT; CDR2 reads YYREEE (reference sequence). The DNA of the CDR3 is TGTGCCAGCAGCTTGGTGAGCGGCAATGAGCAGTTCTTC. Protein: CASSLVSGNEQFF. The variable domain in full, completed from reference TRBV5-4 and TRBJ2-1, reads ETGVTQSPTHLIKTRGQQVTLRCSSQSGHNTVSWYQQALGQGPQFIFQYYREEENGRGNFPPRFSGLQFPNYSSELNVNALELDDSALYLCASSLVSGNEQFFGPGTRLTVL.

The V gene is TRBV5-4, the J gene TRBJ2-2; 10 nucleotides agree with TRBD2. Losses at the gene ends were 4 bases for V and 1 base for J; bases not matched to a gene: 4. Germline CDR1 reads SGHNT; CDR2 reads YYREEE (reference sequence). The CDR3 totals 16 residues. DNA of the CDR3: TGTGCCAGCAGCGACCGGACTAGCGGGAACACCGGGGAGCTGTTTTTT. It encodes CASSDRTSGNTGELFF.

The rearrangement uses TRBV29-1 and TRBJ2-1, with D possibly being TRBD2 (6 bases). V was cut by 6 bases and J by 9 bases, with 12 bases left in between. The length of the CDR3 is 11 residues. Germline-derived CDR1 and CDR2 are SQVTM and ANQGSEA. The CDR3 DNA reads as TGCAGCGTGGCAGTCGGGGGTGAGCAGTTCTTC. Protein sequence: CSVAVGGEQFF.

This clone was seen a handful of times. This sequence joins TRBV27 and TRBJ2-7, with D unclear. The CDR3 loop spans 15 amino acids. The V end was cut by 4 bases, the J end by 0 bases, with 13 bases between. Germline CDR1 MNHEY, CDR2 SMNVEV (reference sequence). The CDR3 loop is CASSSRRSLSYEQYF. The CDR3 DNA follows: TGTGCCAGCAGTTCCCGGCGCAGCCTCTCCTACGAGCAGTACTTC.

The V and J genes are TRBV10-3 and TRBJ1-2; D is unclear. Germline CDR1 reads ENHRY; CDR2 reads SYGVKD. The V gene lost 4 bases and the J gene lost 3 bases, with 9 bases spanning the gap. The CDR3 length is 13 residues. The CDR3 loop reads CAISVGVDYGYTF. CDR3 DNA: TGTGCCATCAGTGTTGGGGTTGACTATGGCTACACCTTC.

The chain couples TRBV6-1 to TRBJ1-5; 7 bases line up with TRBD1. Germline CDR1 MNHNS, CDR2 SASEGT. The CDR3 is 16 residues long. V was clipped by 2 bases and J by 5 bases; unmatched bases: 9. CDR3 in DNA: TGTGCCAGCAGTGAATCTAGACAGGGTGGTGATCAGCCCCAGCATTTT. It is translated as CASSESRQGGDQPQHF.

The genes are TRBV6-5 and TRBJ1-5; a weak D match, TRBD1 (5 bases). V was shortened by 5 bases and J by 6 bases, with 11 bases between the two germline ends. The CDR3 has 13 residues. Per the germline V gene, CDR1 is MNHEY and CDR2 is SVGAGI. Written as DNA, the CDR3 is TGTGCCAGCAGTAGGAGAGGGACTCAGCCCCAGCATTTT. Encoded protein: CASSRRGTQPQHF.